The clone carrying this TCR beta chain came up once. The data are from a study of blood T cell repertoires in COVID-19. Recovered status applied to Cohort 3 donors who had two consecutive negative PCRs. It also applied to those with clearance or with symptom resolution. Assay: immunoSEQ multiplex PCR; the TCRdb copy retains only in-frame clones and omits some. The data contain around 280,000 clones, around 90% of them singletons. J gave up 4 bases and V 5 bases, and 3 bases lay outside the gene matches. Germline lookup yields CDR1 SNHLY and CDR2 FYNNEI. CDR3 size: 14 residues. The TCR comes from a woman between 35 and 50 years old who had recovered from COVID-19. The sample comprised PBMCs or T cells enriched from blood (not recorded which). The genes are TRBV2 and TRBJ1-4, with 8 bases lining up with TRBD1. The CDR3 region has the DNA TGTGCCAGCAGTATCGACAGGGGTAATGAAAAACTGTTTTTT. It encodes CASSIDRGNEKLFF.